Shown below are 4 T cell receptor beta chains from a single sample sequenced in a study of T cells after yellow fever vaccination. TCRdb re-analysed the 5' RACE reads in MiXCR, keeping a single row per CDR3 protein. The data show about 260,000 distinct CDR3 sequences, around 13% seen once. Sequenced material: CD4+ T cells sorted from PBMCs, taken 45 days after the yellow fever booster vaccination. These receptors originate from a young man who received the YFV17D yellow fever vaccine.

The sample holds many counts of this clonotype. This rearrangement joins TRBV12-3 or TRBV12-4 to TRBJ2-1; a weak D match, TRBD2 (5 bases). The CDR3 runs 13 residues. V lost 2 bases, J lost 5 bases, and 7 bases lay in between. CDR3 nucleotide sequence: TGTGCCAGCAGTTTATGGCGGGACAATGAGCAGTTCTTC. This gives the protein CASSLWRDNEQFF.

This clonotype has a count of ten or more. V gene TRBV20-1 combines with J gene TRBJ2-1; D unresolved. This CDR3 is built from 12 residues. Germline V gene sequence: CDR1 DFQATT, CDR2 SNEGSKA (reference sequence). Between the trimmed V and J ends, which lost 4 bases and 7 bases, there was a span of 11 bases. In nucleotides, the CDR3 is TGCAGTGCTACCGGGTCTCGGAATGAGCAGTTCTTC. Amino acid sequence: CSATGSRNEQFF.

V gene TRBV6-2 or TRBV6-3 combines with J gene TRBJ2-5; TRBD2 agrees at 11 bases. Germline V CDR1 and CDR2: MNHEY, SVGEGT. V lost 4 bases, J lost 7 bases, and 8 bases stayed unmatched. This CDR3 contains 15 residues. The chain's CDR3 is CASSWLAGGSATQYF. The CDR3 nucleotides are TGTGCCAGCAGTTGGCTAGCGGGAGGCTCGGCGACCCAGTACTTC.

The rearrangement uses TRBV7-2 and TRBJ2-2; the D gene is possibly TRBD1 (6 bases). Germline V CDR1 and CDR2: SGHTA, FQGNSA. With 2 bases removed from V and 6 bases from J, the gap between germline ends came to 10 bases. This CDR3 comprises 14 residues. CDR3 nucleotides: TGTGCCAGCAGCTTATACAGGGAGTCCGGGGAGCTGTTTTTT. Translated: CASSLYRESGELFF.